This T cell receptor beta chain was obtained from a study of technical replicates of blood from several donors. CDR3 length: 15 residues. V dropped 5 bases and J dropped 8; count of bases not matched to a gene: 8. Per the germline V gene, CDR1 is MGHRA and CDR2 is YSYEKL. Libraries were prepared by immunoSEQ multiplex PCR; TCRdb keeps only in-frame clonotypes and omits some of them. The sample holds roughly 80,000 clones, around 94% seen once. The sequence came from a human donor in good health. Sequenced input: T cells isolated from PBMCs. The chain joins TRBV4-1 to TRBJ2-1; TRBD2 aligns across 11 bases. The CDR3 DNA reads TGCGCCAGCAGCTTTACTAGCGGGAGAGGCGATGAGCAGTTCTTC. Its protein is CASSFTSGRGDEQFF.